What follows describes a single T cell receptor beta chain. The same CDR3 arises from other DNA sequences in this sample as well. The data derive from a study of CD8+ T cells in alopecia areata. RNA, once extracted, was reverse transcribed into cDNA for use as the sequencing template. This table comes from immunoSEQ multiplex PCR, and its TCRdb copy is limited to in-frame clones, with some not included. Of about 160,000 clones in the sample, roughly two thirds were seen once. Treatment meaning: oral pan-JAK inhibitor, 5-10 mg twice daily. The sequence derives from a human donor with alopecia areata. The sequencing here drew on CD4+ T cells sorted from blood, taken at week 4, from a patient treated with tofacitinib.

For the CDR3, the DNA is TGCAGCGCGACAAACACTGAAGCTTTCTTT. Its protein is CSATNTEAFF. The chain is built from TRBV29-1 and TRBJ1-1; no definite D call. Germline V gene lookup returns CDR1 SQVTM and CDR2 ANQGSEA. The ends were cut back, 7 bases at V and 2 bases at J, with 5 bases in the middle. The CDR3 length is 10 residues.